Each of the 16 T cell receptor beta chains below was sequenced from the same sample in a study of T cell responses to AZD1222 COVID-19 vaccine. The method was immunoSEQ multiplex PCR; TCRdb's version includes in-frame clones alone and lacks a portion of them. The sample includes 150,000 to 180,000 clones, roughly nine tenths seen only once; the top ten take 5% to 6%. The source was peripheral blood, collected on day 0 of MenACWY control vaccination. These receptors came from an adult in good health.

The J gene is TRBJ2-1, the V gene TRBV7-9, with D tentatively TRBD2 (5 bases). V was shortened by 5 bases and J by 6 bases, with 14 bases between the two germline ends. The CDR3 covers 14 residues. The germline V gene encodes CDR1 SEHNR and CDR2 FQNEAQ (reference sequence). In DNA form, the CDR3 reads TGTGCCAGCAGCAGGGAGATGTATGTCAATGAGCAGTTCTTC. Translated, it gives CASSREMYVNEQFF.

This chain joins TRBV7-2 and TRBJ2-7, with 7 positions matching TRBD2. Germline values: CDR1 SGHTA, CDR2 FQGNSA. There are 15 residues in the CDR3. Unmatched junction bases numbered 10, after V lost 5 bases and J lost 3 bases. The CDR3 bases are TGTGCCAGCAGCCTCGGGGGGAGGGGTCTCTACGAGCAGTACGTC. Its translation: CASSLGGRGLYEQYV.

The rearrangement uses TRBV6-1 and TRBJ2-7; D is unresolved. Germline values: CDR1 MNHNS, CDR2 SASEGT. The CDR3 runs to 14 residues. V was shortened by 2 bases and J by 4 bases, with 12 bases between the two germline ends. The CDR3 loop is CASSEFGQIYEQYF. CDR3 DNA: TGTGCCAGCAGTGAATTCGGGCAAATTTACGAGCAGTACTTC.

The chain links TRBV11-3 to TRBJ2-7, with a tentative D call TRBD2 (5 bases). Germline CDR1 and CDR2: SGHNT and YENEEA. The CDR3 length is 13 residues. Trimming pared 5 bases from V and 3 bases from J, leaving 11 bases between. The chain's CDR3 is CASSPMGVYEQYF. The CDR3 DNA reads TGTGCCAGCAGCCCCATGGGAGTCTACGAGCAGTACTTC. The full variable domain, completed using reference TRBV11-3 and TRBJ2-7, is EAGVVQSPRYKIIEKKQPVAFWCNPISGHNTLYWYLQNLGQGPELLIRYENEEAVDDSQLPKDRFSAERLKGVDSTLKIQPAELGDSAVYLCASSPMGVYEQYFGPGTRLTVT.

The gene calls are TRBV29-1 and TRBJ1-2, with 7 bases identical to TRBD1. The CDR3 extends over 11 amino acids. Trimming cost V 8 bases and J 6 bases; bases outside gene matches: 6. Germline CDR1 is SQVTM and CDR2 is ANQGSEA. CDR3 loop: CSPRDSHGYTF. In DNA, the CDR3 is TGCAGCCCCCGGGACAGTCATGGCTACACCTTC.

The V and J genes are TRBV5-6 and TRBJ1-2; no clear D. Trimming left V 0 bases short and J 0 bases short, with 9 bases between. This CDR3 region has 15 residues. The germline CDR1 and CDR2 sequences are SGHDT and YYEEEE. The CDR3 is CASSLGASPNYGYTF. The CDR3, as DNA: TGTGCCAGCAGCTTGGGGGCCAGTCCTAACTATGGCTACACCTTC. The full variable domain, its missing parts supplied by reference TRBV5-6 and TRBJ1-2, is DAGVTQSPTHLIKTRGQQVTLRCSPKSGHDTVSWYQQALGQGPQFIFQYYEEEERQRGNFPDRFSGHQFPNYSSELNVNALLLGDSALYLCASSLGASPNYGYTFGSGTRLTVV.

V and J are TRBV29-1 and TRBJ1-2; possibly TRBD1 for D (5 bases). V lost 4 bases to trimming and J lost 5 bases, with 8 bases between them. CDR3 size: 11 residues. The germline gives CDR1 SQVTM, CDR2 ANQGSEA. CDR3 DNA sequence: TGCAGCGTTGTGGGGGAGTATGGCTACACCTTC. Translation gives CSVVGEYGYTF.

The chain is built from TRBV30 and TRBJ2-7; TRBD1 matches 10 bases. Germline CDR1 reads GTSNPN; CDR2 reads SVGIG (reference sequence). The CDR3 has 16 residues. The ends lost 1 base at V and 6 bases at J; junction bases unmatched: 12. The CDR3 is CAWSGARDRGRIEQYF. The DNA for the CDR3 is TGTGCCTGGAGTGGAGCCCGGGACAGGGGAAGGATCGAGCAGTACTTC. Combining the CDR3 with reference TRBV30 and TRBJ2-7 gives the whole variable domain SQTIHQWPATLVQPVGSPLSLECTVEGTSNPNLYWYRQAAGRGLQLLFYSVGIGQISSEVPQNLSASRPQDRQFILSSKKLLLSDSGFYLCAWSGARDRGRIEQYFGPGTRLTVT.

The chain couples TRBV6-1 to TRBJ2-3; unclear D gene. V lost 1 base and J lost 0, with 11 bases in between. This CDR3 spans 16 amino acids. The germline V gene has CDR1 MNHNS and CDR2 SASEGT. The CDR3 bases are TGTGCCAGCAGTGAAGGGTCACTATCTAGCACAGATACGCAGTATTTT. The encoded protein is CASSEGSLSSTDTQYF.

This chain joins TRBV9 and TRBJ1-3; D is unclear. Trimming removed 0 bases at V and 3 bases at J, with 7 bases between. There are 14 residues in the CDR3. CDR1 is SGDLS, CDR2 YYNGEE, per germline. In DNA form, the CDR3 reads TGTGCCAGCAGCGTAGACGGGGTTGGAAACACCATATATTTT. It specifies CASSVDGVGNTIYF.

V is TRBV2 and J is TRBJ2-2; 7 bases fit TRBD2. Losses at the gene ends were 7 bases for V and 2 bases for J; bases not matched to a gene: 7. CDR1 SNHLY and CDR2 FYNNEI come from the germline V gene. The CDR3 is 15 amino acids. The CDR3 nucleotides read TGTGCCAGCAACCGACTAGCCGACAACACCGGGGAGCTGTTTTTT. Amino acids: CASNRLADNTGELFF.

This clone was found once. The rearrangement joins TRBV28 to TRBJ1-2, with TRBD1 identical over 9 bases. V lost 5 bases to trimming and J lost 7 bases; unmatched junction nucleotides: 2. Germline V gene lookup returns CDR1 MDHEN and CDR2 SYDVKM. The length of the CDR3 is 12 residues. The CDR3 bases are TGTGCCAGCAGTACAGGGGGCCGTGGCTACACCTTC. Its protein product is CASSTGGRGYTF.

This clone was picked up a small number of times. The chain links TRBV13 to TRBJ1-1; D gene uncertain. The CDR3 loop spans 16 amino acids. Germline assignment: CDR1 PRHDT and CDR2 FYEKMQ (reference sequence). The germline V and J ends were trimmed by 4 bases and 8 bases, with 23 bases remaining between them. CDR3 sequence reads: CASSSNPPGAGSEAFF. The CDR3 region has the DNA TGTGCCAGCAGCTCCAATCCTCCGGGTGCAGGATCCGAAGCTTTCTTT. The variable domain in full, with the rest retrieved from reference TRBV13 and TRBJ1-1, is AAGVIQSPRHLIKEKRETATLKCYPIPRHDTVYWYQQGPGQDPQFLISFYEKMQSDKGSIPDRFSAQQFSDYHSELNMSSLELGDSALYFCASSSNPPGAGSEAFFGQGTRLTVV.

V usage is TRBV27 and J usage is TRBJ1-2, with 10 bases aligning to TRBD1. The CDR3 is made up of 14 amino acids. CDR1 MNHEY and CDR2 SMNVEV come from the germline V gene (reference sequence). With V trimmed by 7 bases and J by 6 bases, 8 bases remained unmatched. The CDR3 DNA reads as TGTGCCAGCACCTCCGGGACAGGGGAGAATGGCTACACCTTC. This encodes CASTSGTGENGYTF.

The CDR3 sequence is CATSVGSSTEQFF. In nucleotides, the CDR3 is TGTGCCACCAGTGTCGGCAGTTCCACTGAGCAGTTCTTC. The genes are TRBV24-1 and TRBJ2-1, with D uncertain. The CDR3 covers 13 residues. V shed 5 bases and J shed 9 bases, with 13 bases lying between them. Germline loops: CDR1 KGHDR, CDR2 SFDVKD.

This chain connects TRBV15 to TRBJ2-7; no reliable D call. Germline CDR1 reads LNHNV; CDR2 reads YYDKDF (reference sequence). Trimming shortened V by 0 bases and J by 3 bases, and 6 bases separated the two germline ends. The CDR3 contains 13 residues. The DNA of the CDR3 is TGTGCCACCAGCAGAGAAGGCAGCTACGAGCAGTACTTC. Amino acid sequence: CATSREGSYEQYF.